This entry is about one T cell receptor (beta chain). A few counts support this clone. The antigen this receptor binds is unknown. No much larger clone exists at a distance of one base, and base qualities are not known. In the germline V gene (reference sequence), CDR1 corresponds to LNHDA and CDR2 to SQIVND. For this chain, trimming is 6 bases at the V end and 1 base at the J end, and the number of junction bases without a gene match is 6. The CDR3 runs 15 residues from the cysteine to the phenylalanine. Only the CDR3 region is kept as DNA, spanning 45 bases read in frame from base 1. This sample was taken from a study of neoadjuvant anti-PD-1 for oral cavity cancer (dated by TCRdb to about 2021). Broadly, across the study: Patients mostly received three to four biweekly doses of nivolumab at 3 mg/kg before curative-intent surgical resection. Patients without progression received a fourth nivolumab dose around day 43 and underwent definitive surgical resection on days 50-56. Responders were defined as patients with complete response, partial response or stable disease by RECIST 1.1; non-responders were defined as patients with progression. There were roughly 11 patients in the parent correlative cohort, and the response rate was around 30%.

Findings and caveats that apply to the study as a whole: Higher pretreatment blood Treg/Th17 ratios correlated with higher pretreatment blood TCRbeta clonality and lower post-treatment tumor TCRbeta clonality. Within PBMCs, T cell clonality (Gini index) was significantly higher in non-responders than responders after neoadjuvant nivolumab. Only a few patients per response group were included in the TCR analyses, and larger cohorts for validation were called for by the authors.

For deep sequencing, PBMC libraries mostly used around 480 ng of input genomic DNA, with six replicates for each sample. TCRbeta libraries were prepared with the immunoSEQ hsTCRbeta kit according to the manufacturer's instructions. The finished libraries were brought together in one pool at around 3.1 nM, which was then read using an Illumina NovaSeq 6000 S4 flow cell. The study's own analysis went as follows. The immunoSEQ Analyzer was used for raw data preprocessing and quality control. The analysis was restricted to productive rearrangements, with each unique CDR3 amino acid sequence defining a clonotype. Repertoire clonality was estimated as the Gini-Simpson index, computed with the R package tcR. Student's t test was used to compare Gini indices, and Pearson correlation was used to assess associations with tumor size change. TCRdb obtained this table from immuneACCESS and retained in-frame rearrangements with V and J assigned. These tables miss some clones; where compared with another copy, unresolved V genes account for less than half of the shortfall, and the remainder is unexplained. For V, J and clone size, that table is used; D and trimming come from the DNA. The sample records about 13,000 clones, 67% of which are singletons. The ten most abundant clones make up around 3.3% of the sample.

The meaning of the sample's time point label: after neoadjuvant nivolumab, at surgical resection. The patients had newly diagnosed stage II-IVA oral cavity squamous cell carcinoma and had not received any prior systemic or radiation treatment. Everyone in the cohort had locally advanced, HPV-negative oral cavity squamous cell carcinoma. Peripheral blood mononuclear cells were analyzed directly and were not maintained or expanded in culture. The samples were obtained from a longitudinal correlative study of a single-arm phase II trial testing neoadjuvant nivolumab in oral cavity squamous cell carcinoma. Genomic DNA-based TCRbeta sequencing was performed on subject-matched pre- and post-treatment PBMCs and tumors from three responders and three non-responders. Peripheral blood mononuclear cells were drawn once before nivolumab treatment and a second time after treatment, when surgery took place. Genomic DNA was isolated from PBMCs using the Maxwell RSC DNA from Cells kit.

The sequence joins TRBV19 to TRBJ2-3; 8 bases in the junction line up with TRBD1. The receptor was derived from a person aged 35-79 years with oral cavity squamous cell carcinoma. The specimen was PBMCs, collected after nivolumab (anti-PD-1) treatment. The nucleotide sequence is TGTGCCAGTAGGGCAGGGGGCGGAGGCACAGATACGCAGTATTTT. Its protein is CASRAGGGGTDTQYF.